Listed here are 8 T cell receptor beta chains from one sample, sequenced in a study of beta chain features in type 1 diabetes. The sequenced template was cDNA made from the entire isolated RNA. Profiled with immunoSEQ multiplex PCR; TCRdb holds only in-frame clones, not every one. Altogether some 410,000 clones are present, more than 9.5% being singletons, with the ten largest covering approximately 0.05%. Specimen: naive CD4+ T cells from blood. The receptor source for this set is a woman between 18 and 29 years old in good health.

This rearrangement joins TRBV7-9 to TRBJ2-4; D remains ambiguous. V lost 1 base and J 0 bases, leaving 19 bases between the germline ends. There are 19 residues in the CDR3. Germline V gene lookup returns CDR1 SEHNR and CDR2 FQNEAQ (reference sequence). Here the CDR3 reads CASSLGKPGHQLAKNIQYF. CDR3 DNA: TGTGCCAGCAGCTTAGGAAAACCGGGCCACCAACTAGCCAAAAACATTCAGTACTTC.

The chain joins TRBV9 to TRBJ2-3; no reliable D call. In germline, CDR1 is SGDLS, CDR2 YYNGEE. Trimming removed 4 bases from V and 1 base from J, with 22 bases in between. There are 18 residues in the CDR3. This CDR3 reads CASSQPLSSRSGTDTQYF. The CDR3, as DNA: TGTGCCAGCAGCCAACCCCTAAGTAGTCGATCTGGCACAGATACGCAGTATTTT.

The J gene is TRBJ2-3, the V gene TRBV10-3, with D perhaps TRBD2 (6 bases). Germline V CDR1 and CDR2: ENHRY, SYGVKD. Trimming removed 6 bases from V and 6 bases from J, with 19 bases in between. This CDR3 is 15 amino acids long. This chain's CDR3 is CAISPRGGKDDTQYF. The CDR3 coding sequence is TGTGCCATCAGCCCGCGCGGCGGGAAGGATGATACGCAGTATTTT.

DNA of the CDR3: TGTGCCAGCAGCGTACTAAGCCGCACAGATACGCAGTATTTT. It translates to CASSVLSRTDTQYF. The chain combines TRBV9 with TRBJ2-3; D remains ambiguous. Trimming took 1 base from V and 1 from J, leaving 7 bases between them. The length of the CDR3 is 14 residues. Looked up from germline, CDR1 is SGDLS and CDR2 is YYNGEE.

The chain uses TRBV5-1 and TRBJ1-2; D gene unclear. The length of the CDR3 is 13 residues. The germline CDR1 and CDR2 sequences are SGHRS and YFSETQ. The V end was cut by 0 bases, the J end by 13 bases, with 16 bases between. The CDR3 nucleotides read TGCGCCAGCAGCTTGGACACCTACAAGCAAGGCACCTTC. This gives the protein CASSLDTYKQGTF.

This clone was detected a few times. This chain links TRBV7-8 with TRBJ2-4, with a tentative D call TRBD2 (6 bases). The V end lost 5 bases, the J end lost 0 bases, and 17 bases lay between the germline ends. This CDR3 is built from 17 residues. Germline V gene sequence: CDR1 SGHVS, CDR2 FQNEAQ. CDR3 residues: CASSQPLGGLAKNIQYF. CDR3 in DNA: TGTGCCAGCAGCCAACCCTTGGGAGGTCTAGCCAAAAACATTCAGTACTTC.

The chain carries TRBV15 and TRBJ2-5, with D possibly being TRBD1 (5 bases). The V end was cut by 2 bases, the J end by 3 bases, with 10 bases between. This CDR3 is 14 amino acids long. Germline V gene sequence: CDR1 LNHNV, CDR2 YYDKDF (reference sequence). DNA for the CDR3: TGTGCCACCAGCAGATTAGACAGAGAAGAGACCCAGTACTTC. It encodes CATSRLDREETQYF. The full variable domain, completed using reference TRBV15 and TRBJ2-5, is DAMVIQNPRYQVTQFGKPVTLSCSQTLNHNVMYWYQQKSSQAPKLLFHYYDKDFNNEADTPDNFQSRRPNTSFCFLDIRSPGLGDTAMYLCATSRLDREETQYFGPGTRLLVL.

On this clone itself: The sample has other DNA sequences that encode this CDR3 too. This chain joins TRBV29-1 and TRBJ2-5; D is ambiguous. The germline V gene encodes CDR1 SQVTM and CDR2 ANQGSEA. The ends were cut back, 4 bases at V and 4 bases at J, with 13 bases in the middle. CDR3 length: 13 residues. CDR3 sequence (DNA): TGCAGCGTTGGATGGTGGGATGGAGAGACCCAGTACTTC. This gives the protein CSVGWWDGETQYF.